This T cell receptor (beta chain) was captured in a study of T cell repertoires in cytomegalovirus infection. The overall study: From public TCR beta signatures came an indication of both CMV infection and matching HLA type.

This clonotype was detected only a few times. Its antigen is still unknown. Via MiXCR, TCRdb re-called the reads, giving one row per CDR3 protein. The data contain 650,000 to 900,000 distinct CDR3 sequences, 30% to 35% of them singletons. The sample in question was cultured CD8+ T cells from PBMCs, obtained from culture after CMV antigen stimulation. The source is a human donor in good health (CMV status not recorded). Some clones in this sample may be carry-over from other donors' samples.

This CDR3 reads CAISERDTVYEQYF. CDR3 sequence (DNA): TGTGCCATCAGTGAGCGGGACACTGTCTACGAGCAGTACTTC. This chain uses TRBV10-3 with TRBJ2-7; D perhaps matches TRBD1 (6 bases). CDR3 length: 14 residues. Looked up from germline, CDR1 is ENHRY and CDR2 is SYGVKD. Trimming shortened V by 2 bases and J by 3 bases, and 11 bases separated the two germline ends.